The 28 T cell receptor beta chains given below trace back to one sample, sequenced in a study of OX40 agonist ivuxolimab in advanced cancers. Profiled with immunoSEQ multiplex PCR; TCRdb holds only in-frame clones, not every one. The sample holds about 19,000 clones; about four fifths are singletons and the top ten take 20% to 30%. The sample here was CD4+ or CD8+ T cells sorted from blood, taken in a trial of the OX40 agonist ivuxolimab. These receptors all stem from an adult with an advanced solid tumor such as melanoma, head and neck, liver or kidney cancer.

The CDR3 sequence is CASSLGEEAFF. The CDR3 DNA reads TGTGCCAGCAGTCTAGGGGAGGAAGCTTTCTTT. J is TRBJ1-1 and V is TRBV25-1; the D gene is possibly TRBD1 (5 bases). This CDR3 is built from 11 residues. Trimming removed 5 bases from V and 8 bases from J, with 9 bases in between. Germline V lookup: CDR1 MGHDK, CDR2 SYGVNS.

This sequence joins TRBV9 and TRBJ2-7, with 7 bases fitting TRBD2. The V segment lost 1 base and the J segment 2 bases; nucleotides outside the gene matches: 6. The CDR3 totals 15 residues. Per the germline V gene, CDR1 is SGDLS and CDR2 is YYNGEE. The CDR3 DNA reads as TGTGCCAGCAGCGTAAAGAGCGGGGACCCCTACGAGCAGTACTTC. As protein: CASSVKSGDPYEQYF.

The sample holds one count of this clone. The rearrangement joins TRBV2 to TRBJ1-1; unclear D gene. This CDR3 spans 14 amino acids. Germline CDR1 is SNHLY and CDR2 is FYNNEI. V gave up 1 base and J gave up 0 bases, with 6 bases separating them. The CDR3 DNA reads as TGTGCCAGCAGTGAAGGGGCCTTGAACACTGAAGCTTTCTTT. This translates into CASSEGALNTEAFF. The whole variable domain, filled in from reference TRBV2 and TRBJ1-1, reads EPEVTQTPSHQVTQMGQEVILRCVPISNHLYFYWYRQILGQKVEFLVSFYNNEISEKSEIFDDQFSVERPDGSNFTLKIRSTKLEDSAMYFCASSEGALNTEAFFGQGTRLTVV.

The chain couples TRBV6-5 to TRBJ1-1; a possible D gene is TRBD1 (5 bases). This CDR3 has 14 residues. Germline-derived CDR1 and CDR2 are MNHEY and SVGAGI. The V gene lost 5 bases and the J gene lost 1 base, with 11 bases spanning the gap. DNA of the CDR3: TGTGCCAGCAGTCCCACAGGTTGGAACACTGAAGCTTTCTTT. Translation gives CASSPTGWNTEAFF.

Regarding this clone: The sample holds other DNA sequences that translate to the same CDR3. This chain joins TRBV30 and TRBJ1-5; D gene uncertain. With 3 bases removed from V and 4 bases from J, the gap between germline ends came to 22 bases. Germline CDR1 GTSNPN, CDR2 SVGIG (reference sequence). The CDR3 spans 17 residues. The CDR3 region is CAWSVGIGGLPNQPQHF. CDR3 nucleotide sequence: TGTGCCTGGAGCGTAGGAATTGGTGGGTTGCCGAATCAGCCCCAGCATTTT.

V gene TRBV7-8 combines with J gene TRBJ1-4, with a possible D match to TRBD1 (6 bases). The germline V gene has CDR1 SGHVS and CDR2 FQNEAQ. With 5 bases removed from V and 5 bases from J, the gap between germline ends came to 15 bases. This CDR3 region has 15 residues. The CDR3 coding sequence is TGTGCCAGCAGCCCGGGGGCGCTATTGAATGAAAAACTGTTTTTT. This translates into CASSPGALLNEKLFF.

The gene calls are TRBV5-1 and TRBJ1-1, with D unresolved. Trimming removed 2 bases from V and 4 bases from J, with 9 bases in between. The CDR3 spans 13 residues. From germline, CDR1 is SGHRS and CDR2 YFSETQ. The CDR3 region is CASSLGGFTEAFF. The DNA for the CDR3 is TGCGCCAGCAGCTTAGGCGGATTCACTGAAGCTTTCTTT.

The gene calls are TRBV6-4 and TRBJ2-1, with D hard to call. V was shortened by 0 bases and J by 6 bases, with 9 bases between the two germline ends. CDR3 length: 14 amino acids. CDR1 and CDR2 from the germline V gene are MRHNA and SNTAGT. As DNA, the CDR3 is TGTGCCAGCAGTGACTCGCAACACAGCAATGAGCAGTTCTTC. Translated: CASSDSQHSNEQFF.

A remark on this clone: Other DNA sequences in this specimen translate into the identical CDR3. The CDR3 DNA sequence: TGTGCCAGCAGTGACGGGCAGGCCGGGGGTTACACCTTC. As protein: CASSDGQAGGYTF. This chain uses TRBV6-4 with TRBJ1-2; a weak D match, TRBD1 (5 bases). Germline V gene sequence: CDR1 MRHNA, CDR2 SNTAGT. CDR3 length: 13 amino acids. The V gene lost 2 bases and the J gene lost 11 bases, with 15 bases spanning the gap.

The chain has TRBV6-5 and TRBJ2-7; D might be TRBD1 (5 bases). Germline-derived CDR1 and CDR2 are MNHEY and SVGAGI. Trimming stripped 5 bases from V and 5 bases from J, with 13 bases between. This CDR3 is 13 amino acids long. The CDR3 DNA reads TGTGCCAGCAGTGAATTGGGGCACGACGAGCAGTACTTC. This gives the protein CASSELGHDEQYF.

The chain combines TRBV6-4 with TRBJ2-2, with D uncertain. Germline V lookup: CDR1 MRHNA, CDR2 SNTAGT. The CDR3 contains 15 residues. The germline V and J ends were trimmed by 4 bases and 0 bases, with 9 bases remaining between them. CDR3 sequence reads: CASSGGDTNTGELFF. The CDR3, as DNA: TGTGCCAGCAGTGGTGGAGATACGAACACCGGGGAGCTGTTTTTT.

The CDR3 region is CASSSLTGVYF. The CDR3 DNA is TGTGCCAGCAGCTCCCTGACTGGGGTGTACTTC. The chain carries TRBV7-9 and TRBJ2-4; D call uncertain. The CDR3 has 11 amino acids. Germline CDR1 and CDR2: SEHNR and FQNEAQ (reference sequence). V was shortened by 4 bases and J by 15 bases, with 13 bases between the two germline ends.

The rearrangement links TRBV19 to TRBJ1-5, with a possible D match to TRBD1 (5 bases). Germline-derived CDR1 and CDR2 are LNHDA and SQIVND (reference sequence). Trimming removed 7 bases from V and 2 bases from J, with 15 bases in between. The CDR3 contains 15 residues. In DNA, the CDR3 is TGTGCCAGTACCCCCCATAGAGGGGGCAATCAGCCCCAGCATTTT. Translation: CASTPHRGGNQPQHF. Using reference TRBV19 and TRBJ1-5 for the parts outside the CDR3, the full variable domain is DGGITQSPKYLFRKEGQNVTLSCEQNLNHDAMYWYRQDPGQGLRLIYYSQIVNDFQKGDIAEGYSVSREKKESFPLTVTSAQKNPTAFYLCASTPHRGGNQPQHFGDGTRLSIL.

CDR3 nucleotides: TGTGCCAGCTGTAACACCGGGGAGCTGTTTTTT. It encodes CASCNTGELFF. This chain links TRBV6-5 with TRBJ2-2; D gene uncertain. There are 11 residues in the CDR3. The germline CDR1 and CDR2 sequences are MNHEY and SVGAGI. Trimming pared 8 bases from V and 2 bases from J, leaving 3 bases between.

With respect to this clone: The sample contains more than one DNA sequence encoding this CDR3. The rearrangement uses TRBV9 and TRBJ2-3; D ambiguous. V gave up 0 bases and J gave up 4 bases, with 3 bases separating them. In germline, CDR1 is SGDLS, CDR2 YYNGEE. This CDR3 spans 12 amino acids. CDR3 sequence reads: CASSVGPDTQYF. The CDR3 DNA reads TGTGCCAGCAGCGTAGGCCCAGATACGCAGTATTTT. Combining the CDR3 with reference TRBV9 and TRBJ2-3 gives the whole variable domain DSGVTQTPKHLITATGQRVTLRCSPRSGDLSVYWYQQSLDQGLQFLIQYYNGEERAKGNILERFSAQQFPDLHSELNLSSLELGDSALYFCASSVGPDTQYFGPGTRLTVL.

The count of this clone is one. V and J are TRBV4-2 and TRBJ1-6; D gene ambiguous. V dropped 2 bases and J dropped 10 bases, with 3 bases sitting between them. Germline V gene lookup returns CDR1 LGHNA and CDR2 YNFKEQ. The CDR3 totals 11 residues. In DNA form, the CDR3 reads TGTGCCAGCAGCCAAATCTCACCCCTCCACTTT. Amino acid sequence: CASSQISPLHF.

The genes are TRBV2 and TRBJ1-3; tentatively, D is TRBD1 (5 bases). The CDR3 sequence is 13 residues long. Germline CDR1 SNHLY, CDR2 FYNNEI. V was trimmed by 6 bases and J by 7 bases, leaving 13 bases between them. CDR3 loop: CASSPGGRNTIYF. CDR3 bases: TGTGCCAGCAGCCCCGGGGGACGGAACACCATATATTTT.

The chain uses TRBV13 and TRBJ2-7; a weak D match, TRBD1 (6 bases). CDR1 is PRHDT, CDR2 FYEKMQ, per germline (reference sequence). V dropped 6 bases and J dropped 2 bases, with 8 bases sitting between them. This CDR3 is built from 12 residues. The DNA of the CDR3 is TGTGCCAGCAGAGCAGGGGCCTACGAGCAGTACTTC. It codes for CASRAGAYEQYF.

This chain links TRBV7-3 with TRBJ2-2; D is unresolved. Germline V gene data show CDR1 as SGHTA and CDR2 as FQGTGA. Trimming took off 4 bases at V and 5 bases at J, with 5 bases between the two ends. The CDR3 length is 12 residues. Here the CDR3 DNA reads TGTGCCAGCAGCTCAAAAACCGGGGAGCTGTTTTTT. Translating it yields CASSSKTGELFF.

This clone was seen a few times. The chain has TRBV15 and TRBJ2-1; 12 bases are a match to TRBD2. Trimming cost V 1 base and J 10 bases; bases outside gene matches: 11. The CDR3 extends over 17 amino acids. Germline V lookup: CDR1 LNHNV, CDR2 YYDKDF (reference sequence). The CDR3 is CATSRGPGTSGSWEQFF. The CDR3 DNA sequence: TGTGCCACCAGCAGAGGTCCCGGGACTAGCGGGTCATGGGAGCAGTTCTTC.

The gene calls are TRBV5-1 and TRBJ2-6; D is tentatively TRBD1 or TRBD2 (5 bases each). CDR1 and CDR2 (germline): SGHRS, YFSETQ. Trimming removed 5 bases at V and 0 bases at J, with 18 bases between. The CDR3 spans 18 residues. The CDR3: CASSLGDGSSSGANVLTF. As DNA, the CDR3 is TGCGCCAGCAGTCTCGGGGACGGCTCTAGCTCTGGGGCCAACGTCCTGACTTTC.

CDR3 loop: CAGGYRDRGSDEQFF. The DNA of the CDR3 is TGTGCCGGAGGCTACCGGGACAGGGGTTCCGATGAGCAGTTCTTC. The chain joins TRBV6-1 to TRBJ2-1; the match to TRBD1 covers 10 bases. From germline, CDR1 is MNHNS and CDR2 SASEGT. There are 15 residues in the CDR3. V was clipped by 11 bases and J by 8 bases; unmatched bases: 15.

The chain uses TRBV7-9 and TRBJ2-6, with 7 nucleotides matching TRBD1. Germline V gene sequence: CDR1 SEHNR, CDR2 FQNEAQ (reference sequence). This CDR3 comprises 19 residues. With 3 bases clipped from V and 1 base from J, the junction kept 12 bases outside the gene matches. CDR3 DNA sequence: TGTGCCAGCAGCTTGTTCTTTGAAACAGGGGTATCTGGGGCCAACGTCCTGACTTTC. The encoded protein is CASSLFFETGVSGANVLTF.

The chain links TRBV9 to TRBJ2-7; TRBD1 agrees at 12 bases. Germline CDR1 SGDLS, CDR2 YYNGEE. The CDR3 length is 17 residues. Germline trimming cut 0 bases from V and 3 bases from J; bases unmatched to any gene: 7. Here the CDR3 reads CASSVGGTGGTSYEQYF. CDR3 sequence (DNA): TGTGCCAGCAGCGTAGGAGGGACAGGGGGCACAAGCTACGAGCAGTACTTC.

The CDR3 sequence is CASSLVLVLEQYF. Written as DNA, the CDR3 is TGTGCCAGCAGCTTAGTTTTGGTTCTCGAGCAGTACTTC. The chain couples TRBV7-9 to TRBJ2-7; D is ambiguous. CDR1 and CDR2 from the germline V gene are SEHNR and FQNEAQ (reference sequence). The CDR3 is made up of 13 amino acids. V lost 1 base to trimming and J lost 6 bases, with 10 bases between them.

The rearrangement joins TRBV6-1 to TRBJ2-1; the D call may be TRBD1 or TRBD2 (6 bases each). Germline V CDR1 and CDR2: MNHNS, SASEGT. V lost 7 bases, J lost 4 bases, and 14 bases lay in between. The CDR3 sequence is 14 residues long. In DNA, the CDR3 is TGTGCCAGCACGGGGGCAGGAGATTACAATGAGCAGTTCTTC. Its protein is CASTGAGDYNEQFF.

This chain connects TRBV6-4 to TRBJ1-2; TRBD1 matches at 7 bases. Germline CDR1 MRHNA, CDR2 SNTAGT. The CDR3 spans 16 residues. The trim removed 6 bases at V and 5 bases at J, leaving 15 bases unmatched. CDR3: CASRGPTGDITYGYTF. The DNA of the CDR3 is TGTGCCAGCAGGGGACCTACAGGGGACATTACATATGGCTACACCTTC.

This clone was counted between two and nine times. This chain joins TRBV7-8 and TRBJ1-2, with 7 positions matching TRBD1. The germline CDR1 and CDR2 sequences are SGHVS and FQNEAQ. CDR3 length: 14 amino acids. The V and J ends lost 3 bases and 3 bases, in that order; junction bases with no gene match: 4. This CDR3 reads CASSFATGYYGYTF. Here the CDR3 DNA reads TGTGCCAGCAGCTTTGCGACAGGGTACTATGGCTACACCTTC.